These T cell receptor beta chains were read from a single sample in a study of cytomegalovirus exposure and HLA in healthy donors. Profiled with immunoSEQ multiplex PCR; TCRdb holds only in-frame clones, not every one. The data show over 100,000 clones, approximately 80% seen once. The sample taken for sequencing was PBMCs. Receptor source: a woman in her thirties in good health and CMV-seronegative. Each CDR3 is given with its conserved first and last residue. D genes are given only for firm matches. Part of the rows lack a size; the others show once, few, many or a class for expanded clones.

-,-,TRBJ2-6,TRBV1,19,TGCACCAGCAGCCAAACCCCGTGGTCAGCGGGAAGTGGGGCCAACGTCCTGACTTTC,CTSSQTPWSAGSGANVLTF
-,TRBD2,TRBJ2-1,TRBV9,16,TGTGCCAGCAGCGCGCGACTAGCGGGGCTCCACAATGAGCAGTTCTTC,CASSARLAGLHNEQFF
-,TRBD1,TRBJ2-2,TRBV29-1,12,TGCAGCGTTCGGCAGGGGGCCGGGGAGCTGTTTTTT,CSVRQGAGELFF
-,TRBD2,TRBJ2-1,TRBV11-2,15,TGTGCCAGCAGAAGAACTAGCGGGATCCGAGGTGAGCAGTTCTTC,CASRRTSGIRGEQFF
-,TRBD2,TRBJ2-1,TRBV30,13,TGTGCCTGGACTAGCGGGAATTACAATGAGCAGTTCTTC,CAWTSGNYNEQFF
-,-,TRBJ2-6,TRBV4-2,16,TGTGCCAGCAGCCAAGGGGCAGGGGCAGGGGCCAACGTCCTGACTTTC,CASSQGAGAGANVLTF
-,-,TRBJ2-3,TRBV5-1,13,TGCGCCAGCAGCCCGGGAGACACAGATACGCAGTATTTT,CASSPGDTDTQYF
once,TRBD1,TRBJ1-1,TRBV11-3,13,TGTGCCAGCAGCTTACAGGGGGACACTGAAGCTTTCTTT,CASSLQGDTEAFF
once,-,TRBJ1-6,TRBV10-3,17,TGTGCCATCAGCGGGGTGGTTCAGTCCACCCCAAATTCACCCCTCCACTTT,CAISGVVQSTPNSPLHF
few,TRBD1,TRBJ2-2,TRBV5-4,16,TGTGCCAGCAGCCCGACCGGACAGGCGGGCACCGGGGAGCTGTTTTTT,CASSPTGQAGTGELFF
-,TRBD1,TRBJ1-4,TRBV7-8,22,TGTGCCAGCAGCTTGAGCCACGACGGCTACAGGGGCTCTCCATCAACTAATGAAAAACTGTTTTTT,CASSLSHDGYRGSPSTNEKLFF
-,-,TRBJ1-1,TRBV27,11,TGTGCCAGCACCTCCCGTTATGAAGCTTTCTTT,CASTSRYEAFF
-,-,TRBJ2-1,TRBV7-2,12,TGTGCCAGCAGCTCAGACACCTATGAGCAGTTCTTC,CASSSDTYEQFF
-,TRBD1,TRBJ1-5,TRBV30,15,TGTGCCTGGAGTCGGACAGGGGGCGGCGGTCAGCCCCAGCATTTT,CAWSRTGGGGQPQHF
-,-,TRBJ2-7,TRBV5-1,14,TGCGCCAGCAGCTTCCTCCAGACAGGCTACGAGCAGTACTTC,CASSFLQTGYEQYF
-,-,TRBJ2-1,TRBV5-6,12,TGTGCCAGCAGCTACTCTTACAATGAGCAGTTCTTC,CASSYSYNEQFF
-,-,TRBJ1-2,TRBV7-9,15,TGTTCCAGCAGCTTACCCTGGACAGAGTTCTATGGCTACACCTTC,CSSSLPWTEFYGYTF
-,TRBD2,TRBJ2-3,TRBV9,16,TGTGCCAGCAGCCTACCCCTAGCGGGAGGTGCAGATACGCAGTATTTT,CASSLPLAGGADTQYF
-,-,TRBJ2-7,TRBV12-2,15,TGTGCAAGTCGCTCAGAGACTAGCGGGAGTGACGAGCAGTACTTC,CASRSETSGSDEQYF
-,TRBD2,TRBJ2-7,TRBV7-2,14,TGTGCCAGCAGCTTACAGGGAGCGGGAGGGGAGCAGTACTTC,CASSLQGAGGEQYF
-,TRBD1,TRBJ2-7,TRBV9,18,TGTGCCAGCAGCGCGGGACAGGGGGGGACGTGGGCCCCCCACGAGCAGTACTTC,CASSAGQGGTWAPHEQYF
few,TRBD1,TRBJ2-4,TRBV5-5,20,TGTGCCAGCAGCTTGGTTCTCGGGGACAGCGACTCTCTAGCCAAAAACATTCAGTACTTC,CASSLVLGDSDSLAKNIQYF
few,-,TRBJ2-7,TRBV10-2,15,TGCGCCAGCAGTGAGTCAGGGACTGTCTCCTACGAGCAGTACTTC,CASSESGTVSYEQYF
few,-,TRBJ2-5,TRBV15,15,TGTGCCACCAGATCCAATACAGGGATAGGGGAGACCCAGTACTTC,CATRSNTGIGETQYF
-,-,TRBJ2-4,TRBV4-2,15,TGTGCCAGCAGCCAGGGGAAAGGGGACAAAAACATTCAGTACTTC,CASSQGKGDKNIQYF
-,-,TRBJ1-4,TRBV5-6,14,TGTGCCAGCAGCTTGGCCAGGAGGGATGAAAAACTGTTTTTT,CASSLARRDEKLFF
-,TRBD2,TRBJ2-3,TRBV6-5,15,TGTGCCAGCAGCAAACCAGCGGGAGGGCGAGATACGCAGTATTTT,CASSKPAGGRDTQYF
-,-,TRBJ2-5,TRBV12-5,15,TGTGCTAGTGGTTTGGGTTCCAGGGGGGCGGAGACCCAGTACTTC,CASGLGSRGAETQYF
-,TRBD1,TRBJ1-6,TRBV6-5,13,TGTGCCAGCAGTTCAGGGGGAGGCTCACCCCTCCACTTT,CASSSGGGSPLHF
-,-,TRBJ1-6,TRBV27,14,TGTGCCAGCAGTTTCGGCCAGGGATATTCACCCCTCCACTTT,CASSFGQGYSPLHF
-,-,TRBJ1-2,TRBV19,13,TGTGCCAGTAGTATTCAGACAGGAACTGGCTACACCTTC,CASSIQTGTGYTF
-,-,TRBJ2-7,TRBV4-1,14,TGCGCCAGCAGCCAGGTTAATAGGGGCTACGAGCAGTACTTC,CASSQVNRGYEQYF
-,TRBD1,TRBJ2-7,TRBV10-3,18,TGTGCCATCAGTGAGTCGGGAAGGACAGGGAGAAACCCCTACGAGCAGTACTTC,CAISESGRTGRNPYEQYF
-,-,TRBJ2-7,TRBV18,13,TGTGCCAGCTCACCTCACGGGGTGGGCGAGCAGTACTTC,CASSPHGVGEQYF
-,-,TRBJ2-7,TRBV4-1,12,TGCGCCAGCAGCCAGGGGGCGGGTGAGCAGTACTTC,CASSQGAGEQYF
once,-,TRBJ2-1,TRBV11-2,11,TGTGCCAGCAGCTCTGGGCCGAAGCAGTTCTTC,CASSSGPKQFF
-,TRBD1,TRBJ1-2,TRBV2,14,TGTGCCAGCAGGGGACAGGGGAAAATCTATGGCTACACCTTC,CASRGQGKIYGYTF
once,-,TRBJ1-3,TRBV5-4,15,TGTGCCAGCAGCTTTGGTCAGGGCCCTGGAAACACCATATATTTT,CASSFGQGPGNTIYF
-,TRBD2,TRBJ2-1,TRBV4-3,16,TGCGCCAGCAGCCAGAGCCGGGACTACTCCTACAATGAGCAGTTCTTC,CASSQSRDYSYNEQFF
-,-,TRBJ1-4,TRBV5-1,15,TGCGCCAGCAGCGCCCAGGCGTCAACTAATGAAAAACTGTTTTTT,CASSAQASTNEKLFF
-,TRBD1,TRBJ2-5,TRBV5-6,15,TGTGCCAGCACCTTCGGGACAGGACCGTTGGAGACCCAGTACTTC,CASTFGTGPLETQYF
-,TRBD2,TRBJ2-2,TRBV16,15,TGTGCCAGCAGCCTGGGACTAGCGGTAACCGGGGAGCTGTTTTTT,CASSLGLAVTGELFF
-,-,TRBJ2-3,TRBV6-1,17,TGTGCCAGCAGTGAAGCGCTTCACAGAGCCCAAACAGATACGCAGTATTTT,CASSEALHRAQTDTQYF
-,-,TRBJ2-3,TRBV19,15,TGTGCCAGTAGTATTATGGCCACAGGGACAGATACGCAGTATTTT,CASSIMATGTDTQYF
-,TRBD1,TRBJ1-1,TRBV19,17,TGTGCCAGTAGTACAATTCGGACAGGGCGGCAGAACACTGAAGCTTTCTTT,CASSTIRTGRQNTEAFF
-,TRBD2,TRBJ2-1,TRBV27,15,TGTGCCAGCAGTTCCGTAAGGTGGGAGGGAGGGCTGCAGTTCTTC,CASSSVRWEGGLQFF
-,TRBD2,TRBJ2-1,TRBV4-1,16,TGCGCCAGCAGCTACACCGGGACTAGCGTCTACAATGAGCAGTTCTTC,CASSYTGTSVYNEQFF
-,-,TRBJ2-2,TRBV5-1,14,TGCGCCAGCAGCTTACAGGGTTTCCCCGGGGAGCTGTTTTTT,CASSLQGFPGELFF
-,TRBD1,TRBJ2-5,TRBV5-6,15,TGTGCCAGCAGCTTGGAACAGGGGGGCAAAGAGACCCAGTACTTC,CASSLEQGGKETQYF
few,-,TRBJ2-3,TRBV5-6,15,TGTGCCAGCAGCTTAACGACAGGTAAGACAGATACGCAGTATTTT,CASSLTTGKTDTQYF
-,TRBD2,TRBJ2-7,TRBV5-4,17,TGTGCCAGCAGCTTGGGGGGACTAGCGGGAGATTCCTACGAGCAGTACTTC,CASSLGGLAGDSYEQYF
-,-,TRBJ2-1,TRBV5-1,15,TGCGCCAGCAGCTTGGCTCGGGGTGGGATCGGTGAGCAGTTCTTC,CASSLARGGIGEQFF
-,TRBD1,TRBJ1-2,TRBV7-2,13,TGTGCCAGCAGTCCTCAACAGGGGGCTCGCTACACCTTC,CASSPQQGARYTF
few,-,TRBJ1-4,TRBV6-6,14,TGTGCCAGCACCACAGGACCCTATAATGAAAAACTGTTTTTT,CASTTGPYNEKLFF
-,-,TRBJ2-7,TRBV5-1,16,TGCGCCAGCAGCTTGGATCCAGTCGACAGCCGCTACGAGCAGTACTTC,CASSLDPVDSRYEQYF